These 29 T cell receptor beta chains were all obtained from the same sample, sequenced in a study of CD8 T cells in Susac syndrome. With random hexamers, reverse transcription was performed on about 0.5 to 1 ug of RNA. One entry per CDR3 protein results from TCRdb running MiXCR on the immunoSEQ multiplex PCR reads. The repertoire holds about 140,000 distinct CDR3 sequences, with around 96% as singletons. Sample: CD4+ T cells from PBMCs. These TCRs come from a human donor with multiple sclerosis.

The genes are TRBV3-1 and TRBJ2-3; D gene uncertain. CDR3 length: 12 amino acids. Per germline, CDR1 LGHDT and CDR2 YNNKEL (reference sequence). Trimming pared 5 bases from V and 6 bases from J, leaving 9 bases between. The CDR3 sequence is CASSILGDTQYF. Here the CDR3 DNA reads TGTGCCAGCAGCATCTTGGGGGATACGCAGTATTTT.

The rearrangement links TRBV3-1 to TRBJ1-5; 10 bases line up with TRBD1. CDR1 and CDR2 from the germline V gene are LGHDT and YNNKEL (reference sequence). V was clipped by 4 bases and J by 5 bases; unmatched bases: 2. The CDR3 runs 14 residues. CDR3 in DNA: TGTGCCAGCAGCCGGGACAGGGGAGATCAGCCCCAGCATTTT. Translation gives CASSRDRGDQPQHF.

This clonotype was seen a single time. The chain couples TRBV6-2 or TRBV6-3 to TRBJ2-7; 12 bases map to TRBD2. The CDR3 spans 18 residues. The V gene's germline CDR1 is MNHEY and CDR2 SVGEGT. V lost 6 bases and J lost 0; bases outside the gene matches: 12. CDR3 sequence reads: CASSRLAGAYRSSYEQYF. DNA for the CDR3: TGTGCCAGCAGCCGACTAGCGGGGGCCTATCGAAGCTCCTACGAGCAGTACTTC.

This chain's CDR3 is CASSQDSLKNIQYF. The CDR3 nucleotides read TGTGCCAGCAGCCAAGACTCCCTTAAAAACATTCAGTACTTC. The gene calls are TRBV3-1 and TRBJ2-4; D remains ambiguous. The CDR3 is 14 residues long. Germline V gene data show CDR1 as LGHDT and CDR2 as YNNKEL (reference sequence). V shed 0 bases and J shed 4 bases, with 7 bases lying between them.

The chain combines TRBV30 with TRBJ1-6; no clear D. CDR3 length: 15 amino acids. Between the trimmed V and J ends, which lost 7 bases and 9 bases, there was a span of 22 bases. Germline V gene sequence: CDR1 GTSNPN, CDR2 SVGIG (reference sequence). This CDR3 reads CASSTAGVRGSPLHF. The CDR3 DNA sequence: TGTGCCTCCTCTACTGCTGGGGTACGGGGTTCACCCCTCCACTTT. Full variable domain (missing parts from reference TRBV30 and TRBJ1-6): SQTIHQWPATLVQPVGSPLSLECTVEGTSNPNLYWYRQAAGRGLQLLFYSVGIGQISSEVPQNLSASRPQDRQFILSSKKLLLSDSGFYLCASSTAGVRGSPLHFGNGTRLTVT.

This chain links TRBV3-1 with TRBJ1-5; no reliable D call. From germline, CDR1 is LGHDT and CDR2 YNNKEL (reference sequence). The CDR3 contains 14 residues. Trimming pared 4 bases from V and 1 base from J, leaving 8 bases between. In nucleotides, the CDR3 is TGTGCCAGCAGCCCGTCCCGGAGCAATCAGCCCCAGCATTTT. This sequence encodes CASSPSRSNQPQHF.

The chain has TRBV14 and TRBJ2-1; D ambiguous. V was pared by 3 bases and J by 3 bases, with 3 bases between. The CDR3 runs 12 residues. Germline CDR1 is SGHDN and CDR2 is FVKESK. CDR3 in amino acids: CASSHGYNEQFF. DNA of the CDR3: TGTGCCAGCAGCCACGGCTACAATGAGCAGTTCTTC. The entire variable domain, with the rest obtained from reference TRBV14 and TRBJ2-1, is as follows: EAGVTQFPSHSVIEKGQTVTLRCDPISGHDNLYWYRRVMGKEIKFLLHFVKESKQDESGMPNNRFLAERTGGTYSTLKVQPAELEDSGVYFCASSHGYNEQFFGPGTRLTVL.

V and J are TRBV10-2 and TRBJ2-3, with D tentatively TRBD1 (5 bases). The CDR3 sequence is 13 residues long. V lost 3 bases and J lost 7, with 11 bases in between. The V gene's germline CDR1 is WSHSY and CDR2 SAAADI. The DNA of the CDR3 is TGCGCCAGCAGTGAACAGGTCCGGAATACGCAGTATTTT. Protein: CASSEQVRNTQYF.

CDR3 amino acids: CSATGHQGYGYTF. CDR3 DNA sequence: TGCAGTGCTACCGGACATCAAGGCTATGGCTACACCTTC. The rearrangement uses TRBV20-1 and TRBJ1-2; maybe TRBD1 (5 bases). Germline V gives CDR1 DFQATT, CDR2 SNEGSKA (reference sequence). This CDR3 is 13 amino acids long. V was clipped by 4 bases and J by 4 bases, with 13 bases between them.

The rearrangement joins TRBV29-1 to TRBJ2-1; D could derive from TRBD1 or TRBD2 (5 bases each). Germline CDR1 SQVTM, CDR2 ANQGSEA. This CDR3 is built from 13 residues. V was trimmed by 4 bases and J by 8 bases, leaving 15 bases between them. CDR3 amino acids: CSVVRAGSHEQFF. In nucleotides, the CDR3 is TGCAGCGTTGTCAGGGCGGGCTCCCATGAGCAGTTCTTC.

The CDR3 here is CASSNGGAGTDTQYF. The CDR3 DNA is TGTGCCAGCAGTAACGGGGGGGCCGGAACAGATACGCAGTATTTT. The chain combines TRBV28 with TRBJ2-3; 8 nucleotides agree with TRBD2. V trimming: 5 bases; J trimming: 3 bases; junction bases outside the gene matches: 7. The CDR3 is 15 residues long. CDR1 is MDHEN and CDR2 is SYDVKM in the germline V gene.

This clonotype was recorded once. The genes are TRBV10-3 and TRBJ2-7, with D perhaps matching TRBD1 or TRBD2 (5 bases each). V was shortened by 8 bases and J by 0 bases, with 17 bases between the two germline ends. Per the germline V gene, CDR1 is ENHRY and CDR2 is SYGVKD. The CDR3 is 15 residues long. The CDR3 nucleotides are TGTGCCATCGCAGTCCCAGGGACGGGCTCCTACGAGCAGTACTTC. Its protein is CAIAVPGTGSYEQYF.

The chain links TRBV27 to TRBJ2-3; 11 nucleotides match TRBD2. Germline loops: CDR1 MNHEY, CDR2 SMNVEV (reference sequence). The CDR3 has 18 amino acids. V trimming: 5 bases; J trimming: 1 base; junction bases outside the gene matches: 11. In nucleotides, the CDR3 is TGTGCCAGCAGTCCCAGGACAACTAGCGGGGGAGGCACAGATACGCAGTATTTT. It yields the protein CASSPRTTSGGGTDTQYF.

V usage is TRBV5-1 and J usage is TRBJ2-7, with TRBD2 matching 11 bases. Per germline, CDR1 SGHRS and CDR2 YFSETQ. The CDR3 totals 16 residues. The ends lost 4 bases at V and 0 bases at J; junction bases unmatched: 6. The CDR3 nucleotides are TGCGCCAGCAGCATTGGGACTAGCGGACTCTCCTACGAGCAGTACTTC. The encoded protein is CASSIGTSGLSYEQYF.

V gene TRBV20-1 combines with J gene TRBJ1-1; D call uncertain. The CDR3 contains 14 residues. Germline loops: CDR1 DFQATT, CDR2 SNEGSKA (reference sequence). V lost 2 bases and J lost 4, with 14 bases in between. The CDR3 protein is CSARFGQSPTEAFF. CDR3 DNA: TGCAGTGCTAGATTCGGCCAGAGTCCCACTGAAGCTTTCTTT.

The chain carries TRBV7-9 and TRBJ1-6; 8 bases agree with TRBD1. Germline CDR1 SEHNR, CDR2 FQNEAQ (reference sequence). This CDR3 comprises 17 residues. Trimming took 4 bases from V and 3 from J; bases not matched to a gene: 8. CDR3 loop: CASSSRGQGHYNSPLHF. CDR3 DNA sequence: TGTGCCAGCAGCTCCCGCGGACAGGGCCACTATAATTCACCCCTCCACTTT. Complete variable domain (other parts from reference TRBV7-9 and TRBJ1-6): DTGVSQNPRHKITKRGQNVTFRCDPISEHNRLYWYRQTLGQGPEFLTYFQNEAQLEKSRLLSDRFSAERPKGSFSTLEIQRTEQGDSAMYLCASSSRGQGHYNSPLHFGNGTRLTVT.

This clonotype was observed once. V gene TRBV20-1 combines with J gene TRBJ2-3; D unresolved. Trimming pared 6 bases from V and 1 base from J, leaving 11 bases between. CDR3 length: 13 amino acids. The germline V gene has CDR1 DFQATT and CDR2 SNEGSKA (reference sequence). For the CDR3, the DNA is TGCAGTGCGCCCGGGTCCGGCACAGATACGCAGTATTTT. This gives the protein CSAPGSGTDTQYF.

The chain couples TRBV13 to TRBJ2-5; a possible D gene is TRBD1 (6 bases). The CDR3 is made up of 14 amino acids. V was trimmed by 4 bases and J by 5 bases, leaving 14 bases between them. Germline loops: CDR1 PRHDT, CDR2 FYEKMQ (reference sequence). CDR3 in amino acids: CASSSWGRRETQYF. CDR3 DNA sequence: TGTGCCAGCAGCTCTTGGGGGCGCAGGGAGACCCAGTACTTC.

The CDR3 nucleotides are TGCAGCGCTGAGCCCGGGGGTTCCGGGGAGCTGTTTTTT. As protein: CSAEPGGSGELFF. The chain carries TRBV29-1 and TRBJ2-2; possibly TRBD2 for D (6 bases). This CDR3 spans 13 amino acids. The germline gives CDR1 SQVTM, CDR2 ANQGSEA. Trimming pared 7 bases from V and 6 bases from J, leaving 15 bases between.

The rearrangement uses TRBV5-1 and TRBJ2-3; D remains ambiguous. Per the germline V gene, CDR1 is SGHRS and CDR2 is YFSETQ. The CDR3 spans 14 residues. V lost 2 bases to trimming and J lost 2 bases, with 9 bases between them. The CDR3 sequence is CASSFFPITDTQYF. DNA of the CDR3: TGCGCCAGCAGCTTTTTCCCGATCACAGATACGCAGTATTTT.

The chain recombines TRBV5-1 with TRBJ2-1; tentatively, D is TRBD2 (5 bases). Germline lookup yields CDR1 SGHRS and CDR2 YFSETQ. V lost 4 bases to trimming and J lost 3 bases, with 8 bases between them. The CDR3 totals 13 residues. The CDR3 bases are TGCGCCAGCAGCATCCGGGACTACAATGAGCAGTTCTTC. This translates into CASSIRDYNEQFF.

The chain couples TRBV27 to TRBJ2-5; 9 positions match TRBD2. CDR1 MNHEY and CDR2 SMNVEV come from the germline V gene (reference sequence). V lost 7 bases and J lost 3; bases outside the gene matches: 9. The CDR3 is 15 amino acids. In DNA, the CDR3 is TGTGCCAGCATGAGGAGCGGGGGGTGGGAAGAGACCCAGTACTTC. Residues: CASMRSGGWEETQYF.

V and J are TRBV2 and TRBJ2-3; D gene ambiguous. The CDR3 is 11 residues long. Germline-derived CDR1 and CDR2 are SNHLY and FYNNEI. V was trimmed by 8 bases and J by 2 bases, leaving 5 bases between them. The chain's CDR3 is CASGNTDTQYF. In DNA, the CDR3 is TGTGCCAGCGGCAACACAGATACGCAGTATTTT.

The chain is built from TRBV6-5 and TRBJ2-5; D unresolved. Looked up from germline, CDR1 is MNHEY and CDR2 is SVGAGI. Trimming left V 9 bases short and J 7 bases short, with 15 bases between. The CDR3 runs 12 residues. The CDR3 loop is CASSSFVGTQYF. DNA of the CDR3: TGTGCCAGTTCTTCGTTCGTGGGGACCCAGTACTTC.

The chain links TRBV7-3 to TRBJ2-5; 7 positions match TRBD1. CDR1 and CDR2 from the germline V gene are SGHTA and FQGTGA. The length of the CDR3 is 13 residues. The V segment lost 6 bases and the J segment 7 bases; nucleotides outside the gene matches: 8. CDR3 loop: CASSSPPGGTQYF. Here the CDR3 DNA reads TGTGCCAGCAGTTCGCCCCCAGGGGGGACCCAGTACTTC.

V gene TRBV28 combines with J gene TRBJ1-4, with 11 bases matching TRBD1. The CDR3 length is 16 residues. J gave up 8 bases and V 5 bases, and 10 bases lay outside the gene matches. CDR1 MDHEN and CDR2 SYDVKM come from the germline V gene. The CDR3 is CASSIGTGGGREKLFF. The DNA for the CDR3 is TGTGCCAGCAGTATCGGGACAGGGGGAGGAAGGGAAAAACTGTTTTTT.

The chain carries TRBV9 and TRBJ2-3; TRBD2 aligns across 11 bases. V trimming: 0 bases; J trimming: 2 bases; junction bases outside the gene matches: 2. The CDR3 contains 16 residues. The germline CDR1 and CDR2 sequences are SGDLS and YYNGEE. This CDR3 reads CASSVGLAGNTDTQYF. CDR3 in DNA: TGTGCCAGCAGCGTAGGACTAGCGGGAAACACAGATACGCAGTATTTT.

V and J are TRBV30 and TRBJ2-4, with unresolved D. This CDR3 comprises 12 residues. CDR1 is GTSNPN and CDR2 is SVGIG in the germline V gene (reference sequence). Trimming took 4 bases from V and 6 from J, leaving 10 bases between them. DNA of the CDR3: TGTGCCTGGACCCCCAAGGGAAACATTCAGTACTTC. This translates into CAWTPKGNIQYF. Full variable domain (outside the CDR3, taken from reference TRBV30 and TRBJ2-4): SQTIHQWPATLVQPVGSPLSLECTVEGTSNPNLYWYRQAAGRGLQLLFYSVGIGQISSEVPQNLSASRPQDRQFILSSKKLLLSDSGFYLCAWTPKGNIQYFGAGTRLSVL.

V is TRBV6-5 and J is TRBJ1-1; weak D call: TRBD1 (5 bases). This CDR3 contains 15 residues. CDR1 and CDR2 from the germline V gene are MNHEY and SVGAGI. With 4 bases removed from V and 4 bases from J, the gap between germline ends came to 16 bases. The CDR3 region has the DNA TGTGCCAGCAGTTCCTCAGGGTTGGGGAGCACTGAAGCTTTCTTT. Its translation: CASSSSGLGSTEAFF.